This TCR beta chain was sequenced in a study of T cells in Graves' hyperthyroidism and ophthalmopathy. For the study at large: Peripheral blood was obtained at initial diagnosis, preceding any treatment. Study results and limitations: Most thyroid clonotypes expanded above 0.001 appeared in blood too.

Comments on this clonotype: Its antigen is currently unknown.

Trimming removed 0 bases at V and 4 bases at J, with 8 bases between. This CDR3 spans 15 amino acids. The germline V gene has CDR1 SGDLS and CDR2 YYNGEE. Amplified regions were TCR beta CDR3 sequences from RNA transcripts. In the first-round RT-PCR of the TCR CDR3, the HTBI primer set was used. From the multiplex PCR reads, TCRdb called clonotypes with MiXCR, one entry per CDR3 protein. The data contain 300,000 to 400,000 distinct CDR3 sequences, about 20% of them singletons. V gene TRBV9 combines with J gene TRBJ1-6; no definite D call. This receptor was taken from a woman aged 45-65 years with Graves' hyperthyroidism. The sample taken for sequencing was blood. The CDR3 bases are TGTGCCAGCAGCGTAGATCCGGGATATAATTCACCCCTCCACTTT. Translating it yields CASSVDPGYNSPLHF.